The 10 T cell receptor beta chains reported below all come from one sample, sequenced in a study of metastatic and nonmetastatic thyroid tumors. Until they underwent thyroid surgery, no patient had received any treatment. TCRdb re-called the PCR reads through MiXCR. The table includes some 20,000 clones, 35% to 45% detected once. The sequenced material came from tumor tissue. These receptors all stem from a female donor with papillary thyroid cancer or a benign thyroid nodule (not recorded which). Some clones in this sample may be carry-over from other donors' samples.

J is TRBJ2-7 and V is TRBV20-1; TRBD1 or TRBD2 may be the D gene (5 bases each). CDR1 DFQATT and CDR2 SNEGSKA come from the germline V gene (reference sequence). Trimming removed 6 bases at V and 5 bases at J, with 20 bases between. The CDR3 extends over 14 amino acids. CDR3: CSAKGRAWADEQYF. The CDR3, as DNA: TGCAGTGCCAAGGGGCGGGCCTGGGCTGACGAGCAGTACTTC.

This clone was detected once. The J gene is TRBJ1-2, the V gene TRBV4-1, with TRBD1 matching 8 bases. The junction had 5 bases not matched to a gene; V was cut back by 1 base and J by 7 bases. Per the germline V gene, CDR1 is MGHRA and CDR2 is YSYEKL. The CDR3 spans 14 residues. CDR3 DNA: TGCGCCAGCAGCCAAGTTGGACAGGGATCTGGCTACACCTTC. Amino acids: CASSQVGQGSGYTF.

This clone was observed a few times. V and J are TRBV6-1 and TRBJ2-7, with a tentative D call TRBD2 (7 bases). CDR1 is MNHNS, CDR2 SASEGT, per germline. The CDR3 is 17 residues long. V lost 4 bases and J lost 3, with 22 bases in between. The CDR3 loop is CASSGVGGGPPFYEQYF. For the CDR3, the DNA is TGTGCCAGCAGTGGGGTAGGGGGAGGGCCTCCTTTCTACGAGCAGTACTTC.

This clone was detected only a few times. Written as DNA, the CDR3 is TGTGCCAGCCAACCAGGAGGGGGAAATTCACCCCTCCACTTT. This encodes CASQPGGGNSPLHF. The chain links TRBV27 to TRBJ1-6; tentatively, D is TRBD1 (6 bases). Trimming cost V 8 bases and J 7 bases, with 15 bases left between them. Per germline, CDR1 MNHEY and CDR2 SMNVEV (reference sequence). The CDR3 length is 14 residues.

The chain combines TRBV20-1 with TRBJ2-5; 7 positions match TRBD1. With V trimmed by 4 bases and J by 0 bases, 8 bases remained unmatched. Germline CDR1 reads DFQATT; CDR2 reads SNEGSKA (reference sequence). The CDR3 extends over 15 amino acids. The CDR3 sequence is CSANNRGAYQETQYF. The CDR3 coding sequence is TGCAGTGCTAATAACAGGGGCGCGTACCAAGAGACCCAGTACTTC.

The chain couples TRBV6-1 to TRBJ1-2; D call uncertain. This CDR3 spans 17 amino acids. The germline V gene has CDR1 MNHNS and CDR2 SASEGT. With 1 base removed from V and 5 bases from J, the gap between germline ends came to 20 bases. The CDR3 coding sequence is TGTGCCAGCAGTGAAGGTCTGGGGTTAAGTGTACAGTATGGCTACACCTTC. Translating gives CASSEGLGLSVQYGYTF.

The chain uses TRBV7-2 and TRBJ2-3; 8 bases align to TRBD2. Trimming at V came to 7 bases and at J to 3 bases, leaving 6 bases not matched to a gene. This CDR3 comprises 14 residues. The V gene's germline CDR1 is SGHTA and CDR2 FQGNSA. CDR3 DNA: TGTGCCAGCACCGGAGCGGGAGTGACAGATACGCAGTATTTT. It encodes CASTGAGVTDTQYF.

The gene calls are TRBV9 and TRBJ1-6; D is uncertain. With 0 bases removed from V and 10 bases from J, the gap between germline ends came to 20 bases. CDR1 is SGDLS and CDR2 is YYNGEE in the germline V gene. The CDR3 runs 17 residues. CDR3 bases: TGTGCCAGCAGCGTAGCTGGGTACGGAGAGGAAGGATCACCCCTCCACTTT. This encodes CASSVAGYGEEGSPLHF.

In this sample, this clone turned up a few times. The V and J genes are TRBV28 and TRBJ2-5, with 10 nucleotides matching TRBD2. The CDR3 is 13 amino acids. Germline values: CDR1 MDHEN, CDR2 SYDVKM. The V gene end was trimmed by 7 bases and the J gene end by 3 bases; junction bases not matched to a gene: 2. CDR3 in amino acids: CASILAGEETQYF. The CDR3 nucleotides read TGTGCCAGCATTCTAGCGGGAGAAGAGACCCAGTACTTC.

V is TRBV11-2 and J is TRBJ2-7; TRBD1 agrees at 9 bases. This CDR3 has 17 amino acids. Trimming cost V 0 bases and J 4 bases; bases outside gene matches: 10. The germline CDR1 and CDR2 sequences are SGHAT and FQNNGV. CDR3 residues: CASSLEGEQGARYEQYF. The CDR3 DNA reads as TGTGCCAGCAGCTTAGAGGGGGAACAGGGGGCGAGGTACGAGCAGTACTTC.